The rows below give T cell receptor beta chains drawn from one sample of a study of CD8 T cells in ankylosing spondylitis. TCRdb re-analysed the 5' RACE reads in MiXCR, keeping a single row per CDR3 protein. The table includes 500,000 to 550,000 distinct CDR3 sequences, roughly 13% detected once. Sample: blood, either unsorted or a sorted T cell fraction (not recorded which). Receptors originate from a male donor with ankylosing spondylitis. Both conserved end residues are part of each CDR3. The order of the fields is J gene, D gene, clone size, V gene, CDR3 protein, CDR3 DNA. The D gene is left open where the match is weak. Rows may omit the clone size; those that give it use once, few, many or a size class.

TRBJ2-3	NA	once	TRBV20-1	CSARTDNTRADTQYF	TGCAGTGCTAGGACGGACAACACTCGGGCAGATACGCAGTATTTT
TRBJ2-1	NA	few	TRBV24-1	CATSEGPSGNEQFF	TGTGCCACCAGTGAGGGGCCCAGTGGCAATGAGCAGTTCTTC
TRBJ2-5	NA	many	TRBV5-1	CASSDSRETQYF	TGCGCCAGCAGCGACTCCCGGGAGACCCAGTACTTC
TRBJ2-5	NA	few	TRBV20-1	CSAREPEETQYF	TGCAGTGCTAGAGAACCGGAAGAGACCCAGTACTTC
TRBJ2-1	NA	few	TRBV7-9	CASSFGTSSIDEQFF	TGTGCCAGCAGCTTTGGAACTAGCAGTATCGATGAGCAGTTCTTC
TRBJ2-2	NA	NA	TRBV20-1	CSARDRSGRPRVTGELFF	TGCAGTGCTAGAGATAGGAGCGGCCGACCGAGAGTCACCGGGGAGCTGTTTTTT
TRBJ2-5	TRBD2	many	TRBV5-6	CASSLVASGRETQYF	TGTGCCAGCAGCTTGGTAGCTAGCGGGAGAGAGACCCAGTACTTC
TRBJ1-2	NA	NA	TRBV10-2	CASSWNGFYGYTF	TGCGCCAGCAGTTGGAACGGGTTCTATGGCTACACCTTC
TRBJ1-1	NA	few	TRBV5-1	CASSLVEGLGGTEAFF	TGCGCCAGCAGCTTGGTGGAGGGCCTTGGAGGCACTGAAGCTTTCTTT
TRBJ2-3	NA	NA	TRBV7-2	CASSLSGTVQADTQYF	TGTGCCAGCAGCTTAAGCGGAACTGTCCAAGCAGATACGCAGTATTTT
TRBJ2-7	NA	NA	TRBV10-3	CAISEGASEQYF	TGTGCCATCAGTGAGGGGGCAAGCGAGCAGTACTTC
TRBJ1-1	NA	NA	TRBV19	CASRNPGAYSTEAFF	TGTGCCAGTCGAAATCCAGGGGCCTATTCGACTGAAGCTTTCTTT
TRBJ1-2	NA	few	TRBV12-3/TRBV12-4	CASSFRPDYGYTF	TGTGCCAGCAGTTTTCGCCCCGACTATGGCTACACCTTC
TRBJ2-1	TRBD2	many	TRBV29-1	CSASGTSGNEQFF	TGCAGCGCTTCCGGGACTAGCGGAAATGAGCAGTTCTTC
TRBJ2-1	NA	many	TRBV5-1	CASSLVGHNEQFF	TGCGCCAGCAGCTTGGTTGGCCACAATGAGCAGTTCTTC
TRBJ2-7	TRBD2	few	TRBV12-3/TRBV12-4	CASSSTSGSLPEQYF	TGTGCCAGCAGCTCGACTAGCGGGAGTCTCCCCGAGCAGTACTTC
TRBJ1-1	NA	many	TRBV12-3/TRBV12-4	CASSWGGTTDTEAFF	TGTGCCAGCAGTTGGGGCGGGACCACAGACACTGAAGCTTTCTTT
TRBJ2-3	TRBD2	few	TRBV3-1	CASSLSGTPTDTQYF	TGTGCCAGCAGCCTGAGCGGGACGCCTACAGATACGCAGTATTTT
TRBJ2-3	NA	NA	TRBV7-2	CASSFSRGGVTDTQYF	TGTGCCAGCAGCTTTTCTCGTGGCGGCGTCACAGATACGCAGTATTTT
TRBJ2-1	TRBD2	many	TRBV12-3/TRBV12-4	CASSYGLAGSDNEQFF	TGTGCCAGCAGCTATGGACTAGCGGGATCGGACAATGAGCAGTTCTTC
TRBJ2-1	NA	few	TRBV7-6	CASSLSPARNEQFF	TGTGCCAGCAGCTTAAGCCCCGCGAGAAATGAGCAGTTCTTC
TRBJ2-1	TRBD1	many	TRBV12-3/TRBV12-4	CATTQGALDEQFF	TGTGCCACCACACAGGGGGCTTTGGATGAGCAGTTCTTC
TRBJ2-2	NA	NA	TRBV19	CASRAPTNTGELFF	TGTGCCAGTAGGGCCCCGACAAACACCGGGGAGCTGTTTTTT
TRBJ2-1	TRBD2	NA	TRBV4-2	CASSQDRTSGMGDEQFF	TGTGCCAGCAGCCAAGATCGAACTAGCGGGATGGGAGATGAGCAGTTCTTC
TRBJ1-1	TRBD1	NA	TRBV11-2	CASSYLGQGRTAFF	TGTGCCAGCAGTTACCTTGGACAGGGGAGGACAGCTTTCTTT
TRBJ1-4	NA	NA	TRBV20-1	CSARMQGSEKLFF	TGCAGTGCTAGGATGCAGGGAAGCGAAAAACTGTTTTTT
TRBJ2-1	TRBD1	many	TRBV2	CATQGEKSSYNEQFF	TGTGCCACCCAGGGGGAGAAGAGCTCCTACAATGAGCAGTTCTTC
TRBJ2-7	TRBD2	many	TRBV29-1	CSFGLAGEEQYF	TGCAGCTTCGGACTAGCGGGAGAAGAGCAGTACTTC
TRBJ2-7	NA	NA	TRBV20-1	CSAPTGSVYEQYF	TGCAGTGCCCCGACAGGCTCGGTCTACGAGCAGTACTTC
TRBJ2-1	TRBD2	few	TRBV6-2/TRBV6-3	CASSGRLAEEDNEQFF	TGTGCCAGCAGTGGGCGCCTAGCGGAAGAGGACAATGAGCAGTTCTTC
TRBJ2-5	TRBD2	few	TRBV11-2	CASSRLASKTQYF	TGTGCCAGCAGCCGACTAGCGAGCAAGACCCAGTACTTC
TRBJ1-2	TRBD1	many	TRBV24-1	CATSEGTVASFNYGYTF	TGTGCCACCAGTGAGGGGACAGTCGCCTCTTTTAACTATGGCTACACCTTC
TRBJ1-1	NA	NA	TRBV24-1	CATSDSLNTEAFF	TGTGCCACCTCGGACAGTCTTAACACTGAAGCTTTCTTT
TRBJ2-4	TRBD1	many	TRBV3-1	CASSQVDFTGTENIQYF	TGTGCCAGCAGCCAAGTTGATTTTACCGGGACAGAAAACATTCAGTACTTC
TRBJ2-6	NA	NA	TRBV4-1	CASSQDMKRAGANVLTF	TGCGCCAGCAGCCAAGATATGAAGAGGGCTGGGGCCAACGTCCTGACTTTC
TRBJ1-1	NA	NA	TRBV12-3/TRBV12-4	CASSLTRETFF	TGTGCCAGCAGTTTAACGAGGGAAACTTTCTTT
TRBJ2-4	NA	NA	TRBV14	CASSNSGLAKNIQYF	TGTGCCAGCAGCAATAGCGGACTAGCCAAAAACATTCAGTACTTC
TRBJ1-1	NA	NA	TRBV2	CASREVGGEAFF	TGTGCCAGCAGGGAAGTGGGGGGAGAAGCTTTCTTT
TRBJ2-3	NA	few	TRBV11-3	CASSIDGTSTDTQYF	TGTGCCAGCAGCATAGACGGCACTAGCACAGATACGCAGTATTTT
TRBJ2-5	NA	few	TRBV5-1	CASSFVGDETQYF	TGCGCCAGCAGCTTTGTAGGTGATGAGACCCAGTACTTC
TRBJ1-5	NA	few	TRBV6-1	CASSETQSNQPQHF	TGTGCCAGCAGTGAAACACAGAGCAATCAGCCCCAGCATTTT
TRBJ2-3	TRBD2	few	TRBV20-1	CSARDPTSGSGDTQYF	TGCAGTGCTAGAGACCCTACTAGCGGGAGTGGGGATACGCAGTATTTT
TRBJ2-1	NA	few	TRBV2	CASNRQQTIGNEQFF	TGTGCCAGCAACCGGCAGCAGACGATAGGGAATGAGCAGTTCTTC
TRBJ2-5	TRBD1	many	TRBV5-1	CASSLEGTGEQETQYF	TGCGCCAGCAGCTTGGAGGGGACAGGTGAACAAGAGACCCAGTACTTC
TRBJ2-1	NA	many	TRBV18	CASSPILGGSYNEQFF	TGTGCCAGCTCACCAATCCTAGGGGGCTCCTACAATGAGCAGTTCTTC
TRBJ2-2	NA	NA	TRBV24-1	CATRTTVLVTGELFF	TGTGCCACCAGGACAACGGTTTTAGTAACCGGGGAGCTGTTTTTT
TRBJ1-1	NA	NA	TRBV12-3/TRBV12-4	CASRTDRYTEAFF	TGTGCCAGCAGGACAGACCGGTACACTGAAGCTTTCTTT
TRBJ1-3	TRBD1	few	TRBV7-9	CASSLETGISNTIYF	TGTGCCAGCAGCTTAGAGACAGGGATTTCAAACACCATATATTTT
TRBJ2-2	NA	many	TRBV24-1	CATSGGGNTGELFF	TGTGCCACCAGTGGTGGAGGTAACACCGGGGAGCTGTTTTTT
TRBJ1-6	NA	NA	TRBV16	CASSPGQGRNSPLHF	TGTGCCAGCAGCCCCGGGCAGGGGAGGAATTCACCCCTCCACTTT